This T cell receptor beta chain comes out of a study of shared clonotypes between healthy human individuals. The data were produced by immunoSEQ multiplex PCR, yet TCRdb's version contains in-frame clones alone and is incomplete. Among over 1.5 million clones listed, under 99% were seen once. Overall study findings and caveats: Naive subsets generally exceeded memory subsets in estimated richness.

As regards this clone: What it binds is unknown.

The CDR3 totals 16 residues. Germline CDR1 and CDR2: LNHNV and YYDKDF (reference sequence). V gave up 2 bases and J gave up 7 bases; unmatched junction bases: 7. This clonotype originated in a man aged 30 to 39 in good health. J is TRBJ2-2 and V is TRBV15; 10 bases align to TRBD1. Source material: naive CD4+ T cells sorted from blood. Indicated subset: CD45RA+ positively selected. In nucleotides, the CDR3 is TGTGCCACCAGCAGAAGACGACAGGGGGCGCGCGGGGAGCTGTTTTTT. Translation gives CATSRRRQGARGELFF.